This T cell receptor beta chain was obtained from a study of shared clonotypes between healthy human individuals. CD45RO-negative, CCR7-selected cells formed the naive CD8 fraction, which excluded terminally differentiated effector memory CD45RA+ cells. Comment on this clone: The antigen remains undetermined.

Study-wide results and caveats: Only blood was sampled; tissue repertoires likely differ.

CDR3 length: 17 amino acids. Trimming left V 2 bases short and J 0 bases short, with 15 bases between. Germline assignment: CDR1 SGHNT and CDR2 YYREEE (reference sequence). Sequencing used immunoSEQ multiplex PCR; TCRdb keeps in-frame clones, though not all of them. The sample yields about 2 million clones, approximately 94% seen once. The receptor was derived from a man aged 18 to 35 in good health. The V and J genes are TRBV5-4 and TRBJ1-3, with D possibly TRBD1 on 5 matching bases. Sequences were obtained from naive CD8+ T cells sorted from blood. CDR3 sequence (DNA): TGTGCCAGCAGCTTCTTCGAGGGGACCTTCTCTGGAAACACCATATATTTT. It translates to CASSFFEGTFSGNTIYF.